This T cell receptor (beta chain) comes out of a study of OX40 agonist ivuxolimab in advanced cancers. Study-wide results and caveats: Within 6 weeks, CD4+ and CD8+ blood T cells expanded clonally at 0.1 to 3.0 mg/kg. Among the least clonally expanded were partial responders at 0.1-3.0 mg/kg.

Comments on this clone: What it recognizes is unknown.

Profiling relied on immunoSEQ multiplex PCR, and the TCRdb table lists in-frame clones only, not all of them. The sample shows around 60,000 clones, about 85% of them seen only once. Germline CDR1 and CDR2: LNHNV and YYDKDF (reference sequence). V was pared by 4 bases and J by 7 bases, with 20 bases between. The CDR3 runs to 15 residues. This sequence joins TRBV15 and TRBJ2-7; no clear D. This material consisted of CD4+ or CD8+ T cells sorted from blood, taken in a trial of the OX40 agonist ivuxolimab. The sequence was collected from an adult with an advanced solid tumor such as melanoma, head and neck, liver or kidney cancer. As DNA, the CDR3 is TGTGCCACCAGCACCCAAGTTTCAACCTTACGGGAGCAGTACTTC. Amino acid sequence: CATSTQVSTLREQYF.